These 5 T cell receptor beta chains originate from one sample sequenced in a study of metastatic and nonmetastatic thyroid tumors. No treatment had been given to any patient before thyroid surgery. TCRdb redid the clone calls on the PCR reads using MiXCR. In the table there are 12,000 or so clones, around 35% of which are singletons. Sample: tumor tissue. The receptors derive from a male donor with papillary thyroid cancer or a benign thyroid nodule (not recorded which). Some clones in this sample may be carry-over from other donors' samples.

This sequence joins TRBV5-8 and TRBJ1-1; D is ambiguous. CDR1 is SGHTS, CDR2 YDEGEE, per germline. Deletions cut 0 bases from V and 8 bases from J, with 8 bases between. The CDR3 contains 12 residues. This CDR3 reads CASSLDGAEAFF. CDR3 coding DNA: TGTGCCAGCAGCTTGGATGGAGCCGAAGCTTTCTTT.

This clone turned up a few times. J is TRBJ2-1 and V is TRBV6-2 or TRBV6-3; D uncertain. This CDR3 is built from 15 residues. Germline V gene sequence: CDR1 MNHEY, CDR2 SVGEGT. V lost 0 bases to trimming and J lost 4 bases, with 10 bases between them. CDR3 protein: CASSYSGQFYNEQFF. The CDR3 DNA reads TGTGCCAGCAGTTACTCCGGGCAGTTTTACAATGAGCAGTTCTTC.

In this sample, this clone turned up a few times. The J gene is TRBJ2-7, the V gene TRBV6-1; D call uncertain. Germline V lookup: CDR1 MNHNS, CDR2 SASEGT. This CDR3 spans 12 amino acids. Trimming stripped 6 bases from V and 4 bases from J, with 10 bases between. The CDR3 DNA reads TGTGCCAGCAGCCATACAACTTACGAGCAGTACTTC. Encoded protein: CASSHTTYEQYF.

This clone has just a few counts. This chain links TRBV10-3 with TRBJ1-4; D not certain. V was trimmed by 0 bases and J by 0 bases, leaving 8 bases between them. The CDR3 totals 16 residues. Germline assignment: CDR1 ENHRY and CDR2 SYGVKD. CDR3 loop: CAISESSGATNEKLFF. The DNA of the CDR3 is TGTGCCATCAGTGAGTCGTCAGGCGCAACTAATGAAAAACTGTTTTTT.

This sequence joins TRBV20-1 and TRBJ2-2; 10 bases are shared with TRBD2. The CDR3 consists of 15 residues. J gave up 3 bases and V 4 bases, and 5 bases lay outside the gene matches. Germline V lookup: CDR1 DFQATT, CDR2 SNEGSKA (reference sequence). The CDR3 DNA follows: TGCAGTGCTATAAAGCGGGAGGGTTACACCGGGGAGCTGTTTTTT. Translated: CSAIKREGYTGELFF.